This entry features one T cell receptor beta chain sequence. Its antigen is not known. The sample comes from a study of T cells in Graves' hyperthyroidism and ophthalmopathy. Points from the study as a whole: A model built on 13 V-J features separated ophthalmopathy from stable hyperthyroidism. The model anticipated ophthalmopathy a median about 6.5 months pre-onset.

Amplification of TCR beta CDR3 regions used RNA as the template. TCR CDR3 underwent first-round RT-PCR with the HTBI primer set. One entry per CDR3 protein results from TCRdb running MiXCR on the multiplex PCR reads. The data contain 530,000 or so distinct CDR3 sequences, roughly 50% of them singletons. This clonotype was obtained from a woman under 30 with Graves' hyperthyroidism. Sequencing used peripheral blood or thyroid tissue (not recorded which).

As DNA, the CDR3 is TGCAGTGCCCGGACCCTAGCGGGAGCAGCGAACACCGGGGAGCTGTTTTTT. Translation gives CSARTLAGAANTGELFF. The genes are TRBV20-1 and TRBJ2-2; TRBD2 aligns across 10 bases. The germline CDR1 and CDR2 sequences are DFQATT and SNEGSKA (reference sequence). CDR3 length: 17 residues. Trimming cost V 6 bases and J 0 bases; bases outside gene matches: 10.